This TCR beta chain stems from a study of blood T cell repertoires in COVID-19. Trimming at V came to 2 bases and at J to 5 bases, leaving 14 bases not matched to a gene. Per the germline V gene, CDR1 is SGHTA and CDR2 is FQGNSA. The CDR3 runs to 17 residues. Data came from immunoSEQ multiplex PCR; TCRdb stores just in-frame clones and leaves some out. The sample yields approximately 200,000 clones, more than 70% seen once. Specimen: peripheral blood. This TCR came from a person aged 65 to 85 with COVID-19, enrolled during active disease. The chain recombines TRBV7-2 with TRBJ1-1; 7 nucleotides agree with TRBD1. CDR3 loop: CASSLKGGAFSFTEAFF. In DNA form, the CDR3 reads TGTGCCAGCAGCTTAAAAGGGGGCGCCTTTTCCTTTACTGAAGCTTTCTTT. Full variable domain (rest looked up from reference TRBV7-2 and TRBJ1-1): GAGVSQSPSNKVTEKGKDVELRCDPISGHTALYWYRQSLGQGLEFLIYFQGNSAPDKSGLPSDRFSAERTGGSVSTLTIQRTQQEDSAVYLCASSLKGGAFSFTEAFFGQGTRLTVV.